These T cell receptor beta chains were read from a single sample in a study of cytomegalovirus exposure and HLA in healthy donors. Sequencing used immunoSEQ multiplex PCR; TCRdb keeps in-frame clones, though not all of them. The profile covers more than 250,000 clones, with 85% to 90% appearing a single time and roughly 2.3% taken by the ten largest. Sequences were obtained from PBMCs. All receptors come from a woman between 18 and 29 years old in good health and CMV-seronegative. Each CDR3 is given with its conserved first and last residue. Fields, in order: D gene, V gene, clone size, J gene, CDR3 protein, CDR3 DNA. A D gene is named only where the DNA matches it firmly. Where a row states a size, it is once, few, many or the class of an expanded clone; other rows omit it.

d_call: TRBD1
v_call: TRBV29-1
clone_size: .
j_call: TRBJ1-2
cdr3_aa: CSVEGLKGQGQNTF
cdr3_nt: TGCAGCGTTGAAGGGCTCAAAGGACAGGGCCAAAACACCTTC

d_call: .
v_call: TRBV19
clone_size: few
j_call: TRBJ1-4
cdr3_aa: CASSISATNEKLFF
cdr3_nt: TGTGCCAGTAGTATAAGCGCAACTAATGAAAAACTGTTTTTT

d_call: .
v_call: TRBV2
clone_size: .
j_call: TRBJ1-1
cdr3_aa: CASSEWTDRLEAFF
cdr3_nt: TGTGCCAGCAGCGAATGGACAGACCGCCTTGAAGCTTTCTTT

d_call: TRBD1
v_call: TRBV5-1
clone_size: .
j_call: TRBJ2-5
cdr3_aa: CASSLNLLQGAWETQYF
cdr3_nt: TGCGCCAGCAGTCTGAATTTACTACAGGGGGCGTGGGAGACCCAGTACTTC

d_call: TRBD2
v_call: TRBV11-2
clone_size: .
j_call: TRBJ2-7
cdr3_aa: CASSLAGGPYEQYF
cdr3_nt: TGTGCCAGCAGCTTAGCGGGGGGGCCTTACGAGCAGTACTTC

d_call: .
v_call: TRBV10-3
clone_size: once
j_call: TRBJ1-2
cdr3_aa: CAISESASQGPYGYTF
cdr3_nt: TGTGCCATCAGTGAGTCGGCTTCGCAGGGCCCCTATGGCTACACCTTC

d_call: TRBD1
v_call: TRBV10-2
clone_size: once
j_call: TRBJ1-1
cdr3_aa: CASMGTGRTEAFF
cdr3_nt: TGCGCCAGCATGGGGACAGGGCGGACTGAAGCTTTCTTT

d_call: .
v_call: TRBV4-2
clone_size: .
j_call: TRBJ2-2
cdr3_aa: CASSQGTGHSVTVGELFF
cdr3_nt: TGTGCCAGCAGCCAAGGGACGGGACACTCCGTGACCGTAGGGGAGCTGTTTTTT

d_call: TRBD1
v_call: TRBV7-9
clone_size: .
j_call: TRBJ1-1
cdr3_aa: CASSLSGGGLNTEAFF
cdr3_nt: TGTGCCAGCAGCTTATCGGGAGGGGGCCTGAACACTGAAGCTTTCTTT

d_call: .
v_call: TRBV10-3
clone_size: .
j_call: TRBJ2-2
cdr3_aa: CAIKEGGAPNTGELFF
cdr3_nt: TGTGCCATCAAAGAAGGGGGGGCGCCGAACACCGGGGAGCTGTTTTTT

d_call: .
v_call: TRBV5-4
clone_size: .
j_call: TRBJ1-2
cdr3_aa: CASSLDRVGYTF
cdr3_nt: TGTGCCAGCAGCTTGGATAGAGTGGGCTACACCTTC

d_call: TRBD1
v_call: TRBV19
clone_size: few
j_call: TRBJ2-3
cdr3_aa: CASRPNRGRQSDTQYF
cdr3_nt: TGTGCCAGTAGGCCGAACAGGGGGCGGCAGTCAGATACGCAGTATTTT

d_call: .
v_call: TRBV6-6
clone_size: once
j_call: TRBJ2-3
cdr3_aa: CASSYGSFSTDTQYF
cdr3_nt: TGTGCCAGCAGTTATGGGAGTTTTAGCACAGATACGCAGTATTTT

d_call: TRBD1
v_call: TRBV6-5
clone_size: .
j_call: TRBJ2-7
cdr3_aa: CASSYSGQGNYEQYF
cdr3_nt: TGTGCCAGCAGTTATTCGGGACAGGGGAACTACGAGCAGTACTTC

d_call: .
v_call: TRBV28
clone_size: once
j_call: TRBJ1-2
cdr3_aa: CASSLATGIYGYTF
cdr3_nt: TGTGCCAGCAGTTTAGCTACAGGGATTTATGGCTACACCTTC

d_call: .
v_call: TRBV6-4
clone_size: .
j_call: TRBJ2-6
cdr3_aa: CASSESSGANVLTF
cdr3_nt: TGTGCCAGCAGTGAGTCTTCTGGGGCCAACGTCCTGACTTTC

d_call: .
v_call: TRBV2
clone_size: once
j_call: TRBJ2-7
cdr3_aa: CASGGVPGEQYF
cdr3_nt: TGTGCCAGCGGAGGGGTTCCGGGCGAGCAGTACTTC

d_call: TRBD1
v_call: TRBV10-3
clone_size: .
j_call: TRBJ1-1
cdr3_aa: CAIGGQQGVGTEAFF
cdr3_nt: TGTGCCATCGGGGGTCAACAGGGGGTGGGCACTGAAGCTTTCTTT

d_call: TRBD1
v_call: TRBV7-2
clone_size: .
j_call: TRBJ1-1
cdr3_aa: CASSTTGQGANTEAFF
cdr3_nt: TGTGCCAGCAGCACTACCGGACAGGGGGCGAACACTGAAGCTTTCTTT

d_call: .
v_call: TRBV19
clone_size: .
j_call: TRBJ1-5
cdr3_aa: CASSINGEAQPQHF
cdr3_nt: TGTGCCAGTAGTATTAACGGGGAGGCACAGCCCCAGCATTTT

d_call: .
v_call: TRBV19
clone_size: .
j_call: TRBJ1-1
cdr3_aa: CASGQMGGLGAEAFF
cdr3_nt: TGTGCCAGTGGACAGATGGGGGGGCTAGGAGCTGAAGCTTTCTTT

d_call: .
v_call: TRBV5-1
clone_size: once
j_call: TRBJ2-5
cdr3_aa: CASSSSQETQYF
cdr3_nt: TGCGCCAGCAGCTCCTCCCAAGAGACCCAGTACTTC

d_call: TRBD2
v_call: TRBV11-2
clone_size: .
j_call: TRBJ2-7
cdr3_aa: CASSWGLAGYEQYF
cdr3_nt: TGTGCCAGCAGCTGGGGACTAGCTGGGTACGAGCAGTACTTC

d_call: .
v_call: TRBV5-6
clone_size: few
j_call: TRBJ1-1
cdr3_aa: CASSLLKGGYTEAFF
cdr3_nt: TGTGCCAGCAGCTTACTCAAGGGAGGGTACACTGAAGCTTTCTTT

d_call: .
v_call: TRBV29-1
clone_size: .
j_call: TRBJ2-7
cdr3_aa: CSVLTGLRGYEQYF
cdr3_nt: TGCAGCGTCCTTACAGGGCTCCGAGGATACGAGCAGTACTTC

d_call: .
v_call: TRBV2
clone_size: once
j_call: TRBJ1-1
cdr3_aa: CASSEASPRYTEAFF
cdr3_nt: TGTGCCAGCAGTGAAGCTTCCCCCAGGTACACTGAAGCTTTCTTT

d_call: .
v_call: TRBV6-5
clone_size: .
j_call: TRBJ2-5
cdr3_aa: CASSYPGSETQYF
cdr3_nt: TGTGCCAGCAGTTACCCGGGTTCGGAGACCCAGTACTTC

d_call: .
v_call: TRBV30
clone_size: .
j_call: TRBJ1-2
cdr3_aa: CAWSDGMWYGYTF
cdr3_nt: TGTGCCTGGAGTGACGGGATGTGGTATGGCTACACCTTC

d_call: TRBD2
v_call: TRBV9
clone_size: .
j_call: TRBJ2-3
cdr3_aa: CASSVAAVTSADTQYF
cdr3_nt: TGTGCCAGCAGCGTAGCCGCGGTCACTAGCGCGGATACGCAGTATTTT

d_call: .
v_call: TRBV27
clone_size: once
j_call: TRBJ1-6
cdr3_aa: CASGVPTTRGSPLHF
cdr3_nt: TGTGCCAGCGGAGTTCCTACGACCCGGGGGTCACCCCTCCACTTT

d_call: TRBD1
v_call: TRBV10-3
clone_size: .
j_call: TRBJ1-5
cdr3_aa: CAISSDRAQPQHF
cdr3_nt: TGTGCCATCAGTTCGGACAGGGCTCAGCCCCAGCATTTT